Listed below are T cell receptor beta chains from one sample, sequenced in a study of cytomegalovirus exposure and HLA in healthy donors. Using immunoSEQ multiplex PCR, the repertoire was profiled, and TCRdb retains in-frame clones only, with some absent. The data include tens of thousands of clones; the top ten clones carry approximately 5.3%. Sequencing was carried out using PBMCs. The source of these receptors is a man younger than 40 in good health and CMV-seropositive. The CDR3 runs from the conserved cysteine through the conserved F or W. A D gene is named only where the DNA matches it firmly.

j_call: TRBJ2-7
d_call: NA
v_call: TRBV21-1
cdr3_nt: TGTGCCAGCAGCAAAAGAGGCCAGGGGGTTTACTACGAGCAGTACTTC
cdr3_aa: CASSKRGQGVYYEQYF

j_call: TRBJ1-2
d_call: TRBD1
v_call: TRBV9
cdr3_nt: TGTGCCAGCAGCGCTGGACAGGGGCTTTCTAACTATGGCTACACCTTC
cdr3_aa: CASSAGQGLSNYGYTF

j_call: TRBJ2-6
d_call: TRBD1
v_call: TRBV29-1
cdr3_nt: TGCAGCGTCCGGGACAGGGTTTCTGGGGCCAACGTCCTGACTTTC
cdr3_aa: CSVRDRVSGANVLTF

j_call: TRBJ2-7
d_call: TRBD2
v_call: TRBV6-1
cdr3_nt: TGTGCCAGCAGTGCGACTAGCGGGAGCGGGATTTACGAGCAGTACTTC
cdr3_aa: CASSATSGSGIYEQYF

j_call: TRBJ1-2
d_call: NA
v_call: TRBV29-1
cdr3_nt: TGCAGCGTTGGACCCCTCGGGGGCTACACCTTC
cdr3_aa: CSVGPLGGYTF

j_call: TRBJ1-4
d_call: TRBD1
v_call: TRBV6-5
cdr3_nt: TGTGCCAGCAGTTACGATAGGACAGGGGATGAAAAACTGTTTTTT
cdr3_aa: CASSYDRTGDEKLFF

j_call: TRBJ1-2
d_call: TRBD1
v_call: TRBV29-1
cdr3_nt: TGCAGCGTTGCGGGACAGGTCTTACGTGGTGGCTACACCTTC
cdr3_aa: CSVAGQVLRGGYTF

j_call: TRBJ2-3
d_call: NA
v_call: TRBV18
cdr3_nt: TGTGCCAGCTCACCAGGACAGATCGGCACAGATACGCAGTATTTT
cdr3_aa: CASSPGQIGTDTQYF

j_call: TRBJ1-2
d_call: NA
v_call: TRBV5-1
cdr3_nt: TGCGCCAGCAGACCTCGAGCAGGGCAAAACTATGGCTACACCTTC
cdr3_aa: CASRPRAGQNYGYTF

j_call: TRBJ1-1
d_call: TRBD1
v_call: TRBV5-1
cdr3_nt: TGCGCCAGCAGTAACAGGGGGGTAGTGTCTGAAGCTTTCTTT
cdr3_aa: CASSNRGVVSEAFF

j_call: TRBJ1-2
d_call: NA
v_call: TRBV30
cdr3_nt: TGTGCCGGGAGGGACCGAGGCGGGGATGGCTACACCTTC
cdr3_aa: CAGRDRGGDGYTF

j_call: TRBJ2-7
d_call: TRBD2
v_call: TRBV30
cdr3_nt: TGTGCCTGGAGTGTTTGGACTAGCGGGTACTCCTACGAGCAGTACTTC
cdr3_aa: CAWSVWTSGYSYEQYF

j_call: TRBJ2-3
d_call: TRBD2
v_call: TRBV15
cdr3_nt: TGTGCCACCAGAGGAGCGGGAGCTGCAGATACGCAGTATTTT
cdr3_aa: CATRGAGAADTQYF

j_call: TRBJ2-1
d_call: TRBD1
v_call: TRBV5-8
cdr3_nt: TGTGCCGGAAGAGAGGGGACAGGGTCCGACAATGAGCAGTTCTTC
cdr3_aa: CAGREGTGSDNEQFF

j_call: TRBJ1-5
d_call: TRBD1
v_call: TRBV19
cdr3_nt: TGTGCCAGTAGTGGACAGGGAGCATACAATCAGCCCCAGCATTTT
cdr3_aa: CASSGQGAYNQPQHF

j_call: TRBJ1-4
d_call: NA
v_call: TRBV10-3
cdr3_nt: TGTGCCATCAGTGAGAGGGACATGAGTAATGAAAAACTGTTTTTT
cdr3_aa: CAISERDMSNEKLFF

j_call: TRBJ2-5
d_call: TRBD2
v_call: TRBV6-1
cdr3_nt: TGTGCCAGCAGTGAAGGGGAGGGTTTTGAGACCCAGTACTTC
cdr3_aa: CASSEGEGFETQYF

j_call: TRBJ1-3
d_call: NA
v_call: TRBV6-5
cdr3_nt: TGTGCCAGCAGTTTGAGCTCTGGAAACACCATATATTTT
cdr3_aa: CASSLSSGNTIYF

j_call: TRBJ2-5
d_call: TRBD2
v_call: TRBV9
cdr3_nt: TGTGCCAGCAGCGAAAGCGGGGTAGGGGACGAGACCCAGTACTTC
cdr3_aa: CASSESGVGDETQYF

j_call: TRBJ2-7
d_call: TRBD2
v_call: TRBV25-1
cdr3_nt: TGTGCCAGCAGTGACCCCGCGGGGGACCGCTACGAGCAGTACTTC
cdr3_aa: CASSDPAGDRYEQYF

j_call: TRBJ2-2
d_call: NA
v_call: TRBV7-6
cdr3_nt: TGTGCCAGCAGCTTAGGCGACACCGGGGAGCTGTTTTTT
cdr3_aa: CASSLGDTGELFF

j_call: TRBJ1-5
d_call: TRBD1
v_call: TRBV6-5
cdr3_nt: TGTGCCAGCAGTAACGGACAGGGGGCAGGTCAGCCCCAGCATTTT
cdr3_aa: CASSNGQGAGQPQHF

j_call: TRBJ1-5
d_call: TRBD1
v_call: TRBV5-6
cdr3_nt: TGTGCCAGCAGCTTTCAGGGGGGGCCCCAGCATTTT
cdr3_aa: CASSFQGGPQHF

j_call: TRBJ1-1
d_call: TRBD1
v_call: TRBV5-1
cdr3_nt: TGCGCCAGCAGCGGCCTCGGACAGGTTGGGACTGAAGCTTTCTTT
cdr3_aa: CASSGLGQVGTEAFF

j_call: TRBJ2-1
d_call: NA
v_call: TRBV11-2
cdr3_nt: TGTGCCAGCAGCTTAGAGAGCTACAATGAGCAGTTCTTC
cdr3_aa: CASSLESYNEQFF

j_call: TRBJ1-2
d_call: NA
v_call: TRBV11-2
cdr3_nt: TGTGCCAGCAGCCCCGCTCTCCCTCAGGGGCGGGATGGCTACACCTTC
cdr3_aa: CASSPALPQGRDGYTF

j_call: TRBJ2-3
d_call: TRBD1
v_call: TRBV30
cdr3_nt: TGTGCCTGGATAGACAGGGCTAGCACAGATACGCAGTATTTT
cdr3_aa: CAWIDRASTDTQYF

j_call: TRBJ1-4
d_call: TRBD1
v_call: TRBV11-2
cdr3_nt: TGTGCCAGCAGTCTTACAGGGGCCGGGGGACTGTTTTTT
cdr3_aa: CASSLTGAGGLFF

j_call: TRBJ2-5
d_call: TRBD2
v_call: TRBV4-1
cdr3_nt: TGCGCCAGCAGCCAGGGACTAGCAGAGACCCAGTACTTC
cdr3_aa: CASSQGLAETQYF

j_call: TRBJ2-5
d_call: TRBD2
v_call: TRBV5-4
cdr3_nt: TGTGCCAGCAGCTTGGATTTGCTAGCGGGAAAAGAGAACCAGTACTTC
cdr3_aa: CASSLDLLAGKENQYF

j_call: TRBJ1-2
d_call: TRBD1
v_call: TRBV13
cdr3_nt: TGTGCCAGCAGTTACGGCTCGGGGGGACAGGGCTCTCGTGGCTACACCTTC
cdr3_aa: CASSYGSGGQGSRGYTF

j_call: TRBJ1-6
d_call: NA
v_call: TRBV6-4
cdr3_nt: TGTGCCAGCAGTGACAGTGCAGGGAATTCACCCCTCCACTTT
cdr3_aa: CASSDSAGNSPLHF

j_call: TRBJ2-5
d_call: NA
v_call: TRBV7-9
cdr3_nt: TGTGCCAGCAGACCCAATGGCGAGACCCAGTACTTC
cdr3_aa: CASRPNGETQYF

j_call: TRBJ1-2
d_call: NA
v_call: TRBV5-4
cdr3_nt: TGTGCCAGCAGCCCACCCCGGGCAGGGGCGCATGGCTACACCTTC
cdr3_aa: CASSPPRAGAHGYTF

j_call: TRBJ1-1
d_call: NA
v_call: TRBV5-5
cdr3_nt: TGTGCCAGCAGCCAGGCGGGTGGGAACACTGAAGCTTTCTTT
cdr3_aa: CASSQAGGNTEAFF

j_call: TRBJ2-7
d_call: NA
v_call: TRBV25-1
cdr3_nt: TGTGCCAGCAGTGAATCAGTGAGGAGCTACGAGCAGTACTTC
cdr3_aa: CASSESVRSYEQYF

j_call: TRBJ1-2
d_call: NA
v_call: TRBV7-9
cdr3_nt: TGTGCCAGCAGCCCAGGATCCGGGACTTGGGCTAACTATGGCTACACCTTC
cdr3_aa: CASSPGSGTWANYGYTF

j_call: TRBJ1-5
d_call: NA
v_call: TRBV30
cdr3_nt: TGTGCCTGGAACCAGGGCCAGACCTTTCCCTATCAGCACCAGCATTTT
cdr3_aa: CAWNQGQTFPYQHQHF

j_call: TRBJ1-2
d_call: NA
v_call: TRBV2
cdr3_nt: TGTGCCAGCAGTGAAGACCCGGCCCTAGGAGGCTACACCTTC
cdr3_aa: CASSEDPALGGYTF

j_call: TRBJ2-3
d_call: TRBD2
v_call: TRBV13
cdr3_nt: TGTGCCAGCAGCCACCCGTTGGGACTAGCTTCCGAAGATAAGCAGTATTTT
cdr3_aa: CASSHPLGLASEDKQYF

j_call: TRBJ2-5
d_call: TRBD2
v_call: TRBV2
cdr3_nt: TGTGCCAGCAGTGAAGATCTAGCGGGGGGGAGAGAGACCCAGTACTTC
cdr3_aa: CASSEDLAGGRETQYF

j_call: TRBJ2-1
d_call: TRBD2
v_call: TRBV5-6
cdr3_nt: TGTGCCAGCAGTACAAAAATGGGACTAGCGGGAGGGCCACGCAATGAGCAGTTCTTC
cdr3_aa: CASSTKMGLAGGPRNEQFF

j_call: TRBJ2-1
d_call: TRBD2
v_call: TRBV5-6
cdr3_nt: TGTGCCAGCAGCGGGACTAGCGGAAAGAGCTCCGACAATGAGCAGTTCTTC
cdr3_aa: CASSGTSGKSSDNEQFF

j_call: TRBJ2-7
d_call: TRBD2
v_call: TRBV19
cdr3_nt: TGTGCCAGTAGAGCTAGCGGGGGCGCCTACGAGCAGTACTTC
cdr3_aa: CASRASGGAYEQYF

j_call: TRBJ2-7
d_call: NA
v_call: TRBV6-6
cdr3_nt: TGTGCCACCTATACAGGGCCCTACGAGCAGTACTTC
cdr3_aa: CATYTGPYEQYF

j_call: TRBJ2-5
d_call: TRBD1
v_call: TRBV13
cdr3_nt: TGTGCCAGCAGCATTACAGGGGCCCAAGAGACCCAGTACTTC
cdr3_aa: CASSITGAQETQYF

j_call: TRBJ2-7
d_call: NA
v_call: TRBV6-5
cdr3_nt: TGTGCCAGCACCCAAACTCCGGGAACGGGGTACGAGCAGTACTTC
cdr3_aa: CASTQTPGTGYEQYF

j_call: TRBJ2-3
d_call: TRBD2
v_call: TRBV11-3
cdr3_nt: TGTGCCAGCAGCAGAGGGCTAGCGGGAGGCCGGAATACGCAGTATTTT
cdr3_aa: CASSRGLAGGRNTQYF

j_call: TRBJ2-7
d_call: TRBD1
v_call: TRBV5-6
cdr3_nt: TGTGCCAGCAGCTGGACAGGATACGGGACCTACGAGCAGTACTTC
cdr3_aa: CASSWTGYGTYEQYF

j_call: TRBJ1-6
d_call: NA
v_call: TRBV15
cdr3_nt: TGTGCCACCAGCAGAGATTTACAGCCCTTATCACCCCTCCACTTT
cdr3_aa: CATSRDLQPLSPLHF

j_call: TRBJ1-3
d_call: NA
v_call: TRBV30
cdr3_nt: TGTGCCTGGAGTGTAGGGGTAGCAGGAAACACCATATATTTT
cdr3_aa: CAWSVGVAGNTIYF

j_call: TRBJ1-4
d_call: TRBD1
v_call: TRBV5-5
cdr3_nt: TGTGCCAGCAGCTCATCCGGGACAGGGCGTGAAAAACTGTTTTTT
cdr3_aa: CASSSSGTGREKLFF

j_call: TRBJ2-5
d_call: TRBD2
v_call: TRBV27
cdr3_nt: TGTGCCAGCAGTTTGGGACTAGCGGAAGAGACCCAGTACTTC
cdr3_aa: CASSLGLAEETQYF

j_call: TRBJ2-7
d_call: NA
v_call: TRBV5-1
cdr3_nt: TGCGCCAGCAGCTGGACTGGAAGCGCCTACGAGCAGTACTTC
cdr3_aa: CASSWTGSAYEQYF

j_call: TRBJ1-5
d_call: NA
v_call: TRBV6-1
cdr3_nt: TGTGCCAGCGAGGGGGGGACAAACAATCAGCCCCAGCATTTT
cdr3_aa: CASEGGTNNQPQHF

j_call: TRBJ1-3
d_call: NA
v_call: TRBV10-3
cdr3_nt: TGTGCCATCAGCTGGGGGCGGGGAAACACCATATATTTT
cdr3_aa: CAISWGRGNTIYF

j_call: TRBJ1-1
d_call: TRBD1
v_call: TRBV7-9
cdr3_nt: TGTGCCAGCAGCTTATGGACAGGGGCATTGAACACTGAAGATTTCTTT
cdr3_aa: CASSLWTGALNTEDFF